Listed below are T cell receptor beta chains from one sample, sequenced in a study of resident and recirculating memory T cells in vitiligo. Clones were read by immunoSEQ multiplex PCR, and TCRdb kept only the in-frame ones, dropping some. The sample includes more than 65,000 clones, approximately 93% seen only once; the top ten take over 4.5%. Sequences were obtained from blood. The receptor set was obtained from a male donor with vitiligo. Each CDR3 is given without its conserved first and last residue. Each record gives: CDR3 protein, J gene, V gene, CDR3 length.

ASNPGGGETQY,TRBJ2-5,TRBV7-2,11
ASKVEGALDEKLF,TRBJ1-4,TRBV6-6,13
ASVLGGLAGFDTQY,TRBJ2-3,TRBV6-6,14
ASSDGPSGGTDTQY,TRBJ2-3,TRBV6-4,14
ASSQGQSWQPQH,TRBJ1-5,TRBV6-5,12
ASSQMGGTEAF,TRBJ1-1,TRBV14,11
ASSQGFDPGTGKSNEQF,TRBJ2-1,TRBV4-1,17
ASSVGTGGVDQPQH,TRBJ1-5,TRBV9,14
ASSPGLAQGDEQF,TRBJ2-1,TRBV5-4,13
ASSQGGLPTPNSPLH,TRBJ1-6,TRBV4-3,15
ASSLETSSYNEQF,TRBJ2-1,TRBV7-7,13
ASSQERVLGGDQPQH,TRBJ1-5,TRBV4-3,15
ASSSASGGTGELF,TRBJ2-2,TRBV13,13
ASSLGQGNYNEQF,TRBJ2-1,TRBV7-7,13
ASSEGGDSSYEQY,TRBJ2-7,TRBV6-1,13
ASSYSTGPLGYGYT,TRBJ1-2,TRBV6-6,14
ASSQVLRLAGEDNEQF,TRBJ2-1,TRBV4-1,16
ASSFRETGYGYT,TRBJ1-2,TRBV27,12
ASSSTMDQRDEKLF,TRBJ1-4,TRBV6-5,14
ASSSGSLNIGGTEAF,TRBJ1-1,TRBV19,15
ASRSTDTQY,TRBJ2-3,TRBV6-5,9
ASSASAANNEQF,TRBJ2-1,TRBV25-1,12
ASSYEVMNTEAF,TRBJ1-1,TRBV7-7,12
ATWDRGNQPQH,TRBJ1-5,TRBV19,11
ARSFFRGYEQY,TRBJ2-7,TRBV5-3,11
ASSPGTGRDEQY,TRBJ2-7,TRBV5-4,12
ASRRDTGELF,TRBJ2-2,TRBV4-3,10
ASSFVSNTEAF,TRBJ1-1,TRBV5-4,11
ASSQPHGVEN,TRBJ1-2,TRBV5-8,10
ASWGGADTEAF,TRBJ1-1,TRBV27,11
ASSLARLTNTGELF,TRBJ2-2,TRBV28,14
ASFTPRFSSYNEQF,TRBJ2-1,TRBV2,14
ASSAKRFQETQY,TRBJ2-5,TRBV6-1,12
ASSPLGGDTGELF,TRBJ2-2,TRBV11-3,13
ASSPLPRDYGYT,TRBJ1-2,TRBV18,12
ARSRGLAGGPDYEQY,TRBJ2-7,TRBV5-3,15
ASSTASQETQY,TRBJ2-5,TRBV19,11
ATSVRTGEPGTGELF,TRBJ2-2,TRBV15,15